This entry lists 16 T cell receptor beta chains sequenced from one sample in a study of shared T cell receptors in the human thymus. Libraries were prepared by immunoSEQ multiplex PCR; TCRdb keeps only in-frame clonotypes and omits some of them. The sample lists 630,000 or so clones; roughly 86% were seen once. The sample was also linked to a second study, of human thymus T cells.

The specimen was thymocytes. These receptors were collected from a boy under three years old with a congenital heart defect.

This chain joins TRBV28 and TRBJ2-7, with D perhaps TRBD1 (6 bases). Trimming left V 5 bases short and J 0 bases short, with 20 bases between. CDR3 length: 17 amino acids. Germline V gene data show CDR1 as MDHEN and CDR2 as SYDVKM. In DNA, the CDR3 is TGTGCCAGCAGTCTAACCCCCCCAAGGGGGAGCTCCTACGAGCAGTACTTC. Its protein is CASSLTPPRGSSYEQYF.

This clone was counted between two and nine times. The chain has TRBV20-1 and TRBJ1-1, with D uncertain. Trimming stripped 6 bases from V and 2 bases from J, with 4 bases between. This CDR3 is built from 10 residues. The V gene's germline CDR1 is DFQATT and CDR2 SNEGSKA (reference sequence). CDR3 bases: TGCAGTGCCAATAACACTGAAGCTTTCTTT. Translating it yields CSANNTEAFF.

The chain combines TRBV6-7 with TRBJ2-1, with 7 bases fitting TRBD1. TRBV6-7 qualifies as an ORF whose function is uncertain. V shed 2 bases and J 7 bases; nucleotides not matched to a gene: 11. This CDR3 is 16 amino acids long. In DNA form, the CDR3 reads TGTGCCAGCAGTTACCTATCAGGGGGAAAGAAGAATGAGCAGTTCTTC. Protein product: CASSYLSGGKKNEQFF.

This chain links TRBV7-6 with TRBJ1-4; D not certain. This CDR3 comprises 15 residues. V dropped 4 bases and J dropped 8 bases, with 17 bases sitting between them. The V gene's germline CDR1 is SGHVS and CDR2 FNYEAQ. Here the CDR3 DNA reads TGTGCCAGCAGCTGGGGAGGCGGAGTAGGGGAAAAACTGTTTTTT. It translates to CASSWGGGVGEKLFF.

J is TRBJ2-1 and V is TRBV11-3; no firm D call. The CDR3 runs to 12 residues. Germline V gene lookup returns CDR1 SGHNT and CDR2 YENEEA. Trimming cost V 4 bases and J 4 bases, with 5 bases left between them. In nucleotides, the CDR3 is TGTGCCAGCAGCTCCCATTACAATGAGCAGTTCTTC. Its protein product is CASSSHYNEQFF.

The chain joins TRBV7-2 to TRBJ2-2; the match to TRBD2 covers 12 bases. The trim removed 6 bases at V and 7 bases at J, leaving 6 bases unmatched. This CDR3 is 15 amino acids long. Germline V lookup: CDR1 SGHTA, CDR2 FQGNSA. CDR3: CASSLLAGGGGELFF. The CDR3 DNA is TGTGCCAGCAGTTTACTAGCGGGAGGTGGCGGGGAGCTGTTTTTT.

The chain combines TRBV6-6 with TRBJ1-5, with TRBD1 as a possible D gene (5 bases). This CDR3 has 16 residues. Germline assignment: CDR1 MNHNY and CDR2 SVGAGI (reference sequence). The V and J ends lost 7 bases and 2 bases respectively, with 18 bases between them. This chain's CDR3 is CASNMWESGGNQPQHF. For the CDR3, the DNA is TGTGCCAGCAATATGTGGGAGTCGGGGGGCAATCAGCCCCAGCATTTT.

Here the CDR3 DNA reads TGCGCCAGCAGCGCGGGACAGGGGGCATACGAGCAGTACTTC. Translating it yields CASSAGQGAYEQYF. J is TRBJ2-7 and V is TRBV10-1; 12 nucleotides agree with TRBD1. The CDR3 spans 14 residues. The trim removed 6 bases at V and 4 bases at J, leaving 4 bases unmatched. Germline assignment: CDR1 WNHNN and CDR2 SYGVQD (reference sequence).

The CDR3 DNA sequence: TGTGCCAGCAGCAAATTTTTCCCCCTAGCGGGGTCCTACGAGCAGTACTTC. Residues: CASSKFFPLAGSYEQYF. This rearrangement joins TRBV21-1 to TRBJ2-7; the D call of TRBD2 is as the table states it, not checked on the DNA. TRBV21-1 is a pseudogene locus. The CDR3 is made up of 17 amino acids.

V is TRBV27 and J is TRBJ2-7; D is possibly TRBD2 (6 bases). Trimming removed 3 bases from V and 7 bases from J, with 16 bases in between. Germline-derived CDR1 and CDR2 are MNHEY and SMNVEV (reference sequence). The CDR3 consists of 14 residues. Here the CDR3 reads CASSFKPLATEQYF. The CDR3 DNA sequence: TGTGCCAGCAGTTTCAAACCCCTAGCGACTGAGCAGTACTTC.

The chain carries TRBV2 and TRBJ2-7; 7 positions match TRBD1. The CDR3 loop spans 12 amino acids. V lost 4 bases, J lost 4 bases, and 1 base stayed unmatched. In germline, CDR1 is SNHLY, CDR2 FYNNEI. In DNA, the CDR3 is TGTGCCAGCAGTGGGACAGGTTACGAGCAGTACTTC. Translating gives CASSGTGYEQYF.

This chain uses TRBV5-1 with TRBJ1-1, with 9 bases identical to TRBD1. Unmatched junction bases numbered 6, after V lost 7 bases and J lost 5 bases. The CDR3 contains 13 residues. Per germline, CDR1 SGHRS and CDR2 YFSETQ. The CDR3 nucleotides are TGCGCCAGCCGGACAGGGGCTTGGACTGAAGCTTTCTTT. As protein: CASRTGAWTEAFF. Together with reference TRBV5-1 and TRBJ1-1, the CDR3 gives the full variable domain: KAGVTQTPRYLIKTRGQQVTLSCSPISGHRSVSWYQQTPGQGLQFLFEYFSETQRNKGNFPGRFSGRQFSNSRSEMNVSTLELGDSALYLCASRTGAWTEAFFGQGTRLTVV.

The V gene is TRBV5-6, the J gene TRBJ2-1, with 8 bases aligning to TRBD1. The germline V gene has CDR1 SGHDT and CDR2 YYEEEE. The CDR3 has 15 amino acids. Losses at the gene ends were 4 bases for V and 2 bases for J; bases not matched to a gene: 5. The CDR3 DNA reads TGTGCCAGCAGCCACGACAGGGGCCCCTACAATGAGCAGTTCTTC. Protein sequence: CASSHDRGPYNEQFF.

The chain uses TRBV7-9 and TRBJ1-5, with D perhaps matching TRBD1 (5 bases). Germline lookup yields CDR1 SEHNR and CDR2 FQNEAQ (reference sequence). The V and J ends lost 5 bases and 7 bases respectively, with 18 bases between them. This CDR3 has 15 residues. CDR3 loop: CASSPLSGDYQPQHF. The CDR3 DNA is TGTGCCAGCAGCCCGTTATCGGGGGATTACCAGCCCCAGCATTTT.

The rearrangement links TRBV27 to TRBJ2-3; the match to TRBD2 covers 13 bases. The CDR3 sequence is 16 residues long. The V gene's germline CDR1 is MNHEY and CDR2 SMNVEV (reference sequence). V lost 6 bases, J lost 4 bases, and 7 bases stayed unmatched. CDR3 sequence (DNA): TGTGCCAGCAGCATACTAGCGGGAGGGCCCCCAGATACGCAGTATTTT. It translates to CASSILAGGPPDTQYF.

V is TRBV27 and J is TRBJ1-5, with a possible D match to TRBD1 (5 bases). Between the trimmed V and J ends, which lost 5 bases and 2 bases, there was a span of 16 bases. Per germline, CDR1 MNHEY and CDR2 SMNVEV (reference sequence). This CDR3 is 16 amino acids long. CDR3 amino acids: CASSPHQGIGNQPQHF. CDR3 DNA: TGTGCCAGCAGTCCCCACCAGGGAATTGGCAATCAGCCCCAGCATTTT.